A single sample is the source of the 21 T cell receptor beta chains below, sequenced in a study of human T cells and chemical hapten exposure. From the RACE reads, TCRdb called clonotypes with MiXCR, one entry per CDR3 protein. The repertoire holds 65,000 to 100,000 distinct CDR3 sequences, more than 6.5% seen once, with 1% to 1.5% in the top ten. Time point noted: patch test 2, 6 weeks after DPC sensitization. Documented treatment: therapeutic diphenylcyclopropenone sensitization with weekly scalp DPC. The material sequenced was whole blood, taken in connection with sensitization to the hapten diphenylcyclopropenone (DPC). These receptor sequences come from a young woman with alopecia areata. Some clones in this sample may be carry-over from other donors' samples.

This clonotype was seen many times. The CDR3 here is CASSYPSSYNEQFF. For the CDR3, the DNA is TGTGCCAGCAGTTACCCCAGTTCGTACAATGAGCAGTTCTTC. The chain recombines TRBV6-2 or TRBV6-3 with TRBJ2-1; D not certain. Germline V gene data show CDR1 as MNHEY and CDR2 as SVGEGT. Between the trimmed V and J ends, which lost 2 bases and 4 bases, there was a span of 9 bases. The length of the CDR3 is 14 residues.

This clonotype was observed many times. The V gene is TRBV7-9, the J gene TRBJ2-3; 7 bases are a match to TRBD1. The V gene's germline CDR1 is SEHNR and CDR2 FQNEAQ (reference sequence). J gave up 8 bases and V 4 bases, and 3 bases lay outside the gene matches. This CDR3 contains 12 residues. The CDR3 sequence: CASSSTGATQYF. The CDR3 DNA reads as TGTGCCAGCAGCTCAACAGGGGCTACGCAGTATTTT.

This clonotype appeared many times. In nucleotides, the CDR3 is TGTGCCAGCAGCCCTCAATTCGGAGGGCCAGATACGCAGTATTTT. Residues: CASSPQFGGPDTQYF. This chain joins TRBV14 and TRBJ2-3, with D possibly being TRBD2 (6 bases). Germline assignment: CDR1 SGHDN and CDR2 FVKESK. Trimming removed 4 bases at V and 4 bases at J, with 15 bases between. CDR3 length: 15 residues.

This clonotype came up a few times. The rearrangement links TRBV6-5 to TRBJ2-1; no definite D call. V was cut by 6 bases and J by 4 bases, with 10 bases left in between. Germline values: CDR1 MNHEY, CDR2 SVGAGI. This CDR3 comprises 13 residues. The CDR3 loop is CASRAKLYNEQFF. The DNA for the CDR3 is TGTGCCAGCAGAGCCAAACTATACAATGAGCAGTTCTTC.

The chain recombines TRBV29-1 with TRBJ2-5; 10 bases match TRBD1. CDR1 SQVTM and CDR2 ANQGSEA come from the germline V gene. The CDR3 has 14 amino acids. V lost 4 bases, J lost 7 bases, and 9 bases stayed unmatched. The CDR3 protein is CSVAGTGARGTQYF. The CDR3 DNA sequence: TGCAGCGTTGCCGGGACAGGGGCCCGAGGGACCCAGTACTTC.

This clonotype has only a few counts. The chain uses TRBV6-5 and TRBJ2-1, with D perhaps matching TRBD1 or TRBD2 (5 bases each). The CDR3 extends over 13 amino acids. The V and J ends lost 4 bases and 6 bases respectively, with 10 bases between them. Germline V lookup: CDR1 MNHEY, CDR2 SVGAGI. CDR3 sequence (DNA): TGTGCCAGCAGTTCCCGGGGCTTCAATGAGCAGTTCTTC. Translating gives CASSSRGFNEQFF.

At least ten counts were recorded for this clonotype. The chain joins TRBV12-3 or TRBV12-4 to TRBJ1-1; no firm D call. The CDR3 contains 15 residues. V was clipped by 2 bases and J by 0 bases, with 10 bases between them. The DNA for the CDR3 is TGTGCCAGCAGTTTACACGGCAGCTTGAACACTGAAGCTTTCTTT. It is translated as CASSLHGSLNTEAFF.

This clonotype came up many times. The rearrangement uses TRBV12-5 and TRBJ2-7; D perhaps matches TRBD1 (6 bases). The CDR3 is made up of 20 amino acids. V lost 3 bases to trimming and J lost 2 bases, with 29 bases between them. Germline values: CDR1 LGHNT, CDR2 FRNRAP. The CDR3 DNA reads as TGTGCTAGTGGTTTCTCGCTCCAGGACAGAATAATCCCGGGCCCCTACGAGCAGTACTTC. Translating gives CASGFSLQDRIIPGPYEQYF.

This clonotype was seen ten or more times. This chain uses TRBV7-9 with TRBJ2-7; the D gene is possibly TRBD1 (5 bases). V lost 5 bases, J lost 2 bases, and 13 bases lay in between. Per germline, CDR1 SEHNR and CDR2 FQNEAQ (reference sequence). The CDR3 has 14 residues. The DNA for the CDR3 is TGTGCCAGCAGCCCTTACCAGGGAACCTACGAGCAGTACTTC. Translating it yields CASSPYQGTYEQYF. Drawing the rest from reference TRBV7-9 and TRBJ2-7, the complete variable domain is DTGVSQNPRHKITKRGQNVTFRCDPISEHNRLYWYRQTLGQGPEFLTYFQNEAQLEKSRLLSDRFSAERPKGSFSTLEIQRTEQGDSAMYLCASSPYQGTYEQYFGPGTRLTVT.

This clonotype was recorded many times. The CDR3 ends on some other residue instead of the conserved phenylalanine or tryptophan, so this is likely a read error. The DNA is omitted, as the CDR3 cannot be located on it reliably, and the CDR3 follows TCRdb's listing. This chain uses TRBV14 with TRBJ2-4. Termini included, the CDR3 measures 11 amino acids. CDR1 and CDR2 from the germline V gene are SGHDN and FVKESK. CDR3 loop: CASSRSKTAFS.

In its sample, this clonotype was seen many times. The V and J genes are TRBV4-1 and TRBJ1-1; TRBD1 is a possible D gene (6 bases). Trimming removed 4 bases from V and 4 bases from J, with 19 bases in between. The CDR3 totals 16 residues. Germline assignment: CDR1 MGHRA and CDR2 YSYEKL. CDR3 in DNA: TGCGCCAGCAGCCCTCAGCCCTTAACAGGGTCCACTGAAGCTTTCTTT. This codes for CASSPQPLTGSTEAFF.

The chain recombines TRBV12-3 or TRBV12-4 with TRBJ1-4; D might be TRBD1 (6 bases). Trimming left V 6 bases short and J 8 bases short, with 16 bases between. This CDR3 has 14 residues. The CDR3: CASRSTGAWEKLFF. The CDR3 nucleotides are TGTGCCAGCAGGTCCACGGGGGCGTGGGAAAAACTGTTTTTT.

This clonotype has at least ten counts. V usage is TRBV6-1 and J usage is TRBJ2-7, with D possibly TRBD1 on 6 matching bases. Germline V gene sequence: CDR1 MNHNS, CDR2 SASEGT. This CDR3 has 13 amino acids. V was shortened by 2 bases and J by 4 bases, with 9 bases between the two germline ends. Written as DNA, the CDR3 is TGTGCCAGCAGTGAACTAGGACAGTACGAGCAGTACTTC. Translating it yields CASSELGQYEQYF.

In its sample, this clonotype was seen a few times. The J gene is TRBJ1-1, the V gene TRBV4-1; D uncertain. V was pared by 1 base and J by 1 base, with 7 bases between. Looked up from germline, CDR1 is MGHRA and CDR2 is YSYEKL. This CDR3 comprises 14 residues. CDR3 protein: CASSQVPGNTEAFF. The CDR3, as DNA: TGCGCCAGCAGCCAAGTTCCAGGGAACACTGAAGCTTTCTTT.

The sample holds many counts of this clonotype. This sequence joins TRBV6-1 and TRBJ2-3; D ambiguous. Germline assignment: CDR1 MNHNS and CDR2 SASEGT. Trimming took 1 base from V and 10 from J, leaving 9 bases between them. CDR3 length equals 12 residues. DNA of the CDR3: TGTGCCAGCAGTGAAGGGGCTAGGGCGCAGTATTTT. Its translation: CASSEGARAQYF.

This clonotype was observed a few times. The chain has TRBV10-3 and TRBJ1-4; TRBD1 matches at 10 bases. Germline CDR1 and CDR2: ENHRY and SYGVKD. Trimming cost V 4 bases and J 8 bases; bases outside gene matches: 13. CDR3 length: 17 residues. In DNA, the CDR3 is TGTGCCATCAGTGTGGGGCCGGGACAGGGGCAAGGCGAAAAACTGTTTTTT. Translation: CAISVGPGQGQGEKLFF.

A note on this clonotype: A much larger clone sits a single nucleotide away, making a read error possible. This chain uses TRBV7-3 with TRBJ2-7, with D unclear. CDR1 is SGHTA and CDR2 is FQGTGA in the germline V gene. Deletions cut 5 bases from V and 7 bases from J, with 12 bases between. CDR3 length equals 12 residues. CDR3: CASSPQEGEQYF. For the CDR3, the DNA is TGTGCCAGCAGCCCCCAGGAAGGAGAGCAGTACTTC.

The chain combines TRBV11-1 with TRBJ1-2; D is uncertain. Germline-derived CDR1 and CDR2 are SGHAT and FQDESV (reference sequence). The germline V and J ends were trimmed by 5 bases and 0 bases, with 7 bases remaining between them. CDR3 length equals 13 residues. The CDR3 sequence: CASSPEANYGYTF. CDR3 in DNA: TGTGCCAGCAGCCCGGAAGCTAACTATGGCTACACCTTC.

In the case of this clonotype: A single base separates this from a much larger clone, so it may be a read error. V usage is TRBV6-2 or TRBV6-3 and J usage is TRBJ2-3; tentatively, D is TRBD1 or TRBD2 (5 bases each). This CDR3 region has 15 residues. The germline gives CDR1 MNHEY, CDR2 SVGEGT. Trimming took off 2 bases at V and 4 bases at J, with 13 bases between the two ends. As DNA, the CDR3 is TGTGCCAGCAGTTACGCAGGGAGAGTCTCAGATACGCAGTATTTT. It specifies CASSYAGRVSDTQYF.

This clonotype has more than one count but fewer than ten. This chain uses TRBV5-8 with TRBJ1-5, with 7 positions matching TRBD1. Germline-derived CDR1 and CDR2 are SGHTS and YDEGEE. Trimming removed 4 bases from V and 6 bases from J; junction bases left unmatched: 10. The CDR3 runs to 15 residues. The CDR3 coding sequence is TGTGCCAGCAGCGCGGAGCGACACAGGGGTCAGCCCCAGCATTTT. It yields the protein CASSAERHRGQPQHF.

The rearrangement links TRBV5-1 to TRBJ1-6; 7 bases match TRBD1. V lost 6 bases, J lost 5 bases, and 8 bases stayed unmatched. The CDR3 runs 15 residues. CDR1 is SGHRS, CDR2 YFSETQ, per germline. CDR3 coding DNA: TGCGCCAGCAAGATGCCGGGACAGAATAATTCACCCCTCCACTTT. Residues: CASKMPGQNNSPLHF. The variable domain in full, with the rest retrieved from reference TRBV5-1 and TRBJ1-6, is KAGVTQTPRYLIKTRGQQVTLSCSPISGHRSVSWYQQTPGQGLQFLFEYFSETQRNKGNFPGRFSGRQFSNSRSEMNVSTLELGDSALYLCASKMPGQNNSPLHFGNGTRLTVT.